Listed here are 16 T cell receptor beta chains from one sample, sequenced in a study of CD8+ T cells in alopecia areata. Sequencing relied on a cDNA template that was reverse transcribed from extracted RNA. The assay was immunoSEQ multiplex PCR, and TCRdb's table has in-frame clones only and misses some. Reported are 200,000 to 300,000 clones, none seen only once; the ten largest carry 1.2%. A panel of CD4, CD8alpha, NKG2D, NKG2ACE and other markers served to sort pooled cutaneous lymph node cells. The specimen was CD4+ T cells sorted from a lymph node. The receptors were gathered from a C3H/HeJ mouse with alopecia areata. The mouse strain carries the MHC haplotype H2-k.

Concerning this clone: Gene names denote mouse genes. The read ends 4 residues before the CDR3 terminus; that terminus is restored from the germline J gene. This sequence joins TRBV1 and TRBJ2-4; no firm D call. CDR1 and CDR2 (germline): NSQYPW, LRSPGD (reference sequence). This CDR3 region has 15 residues. V was cut by 0 bases and J by 0 bases, with 7 bases left in between. CDR3 residues: CTCSADQQSQNTLYF. The sequenced part of the CDR3 DNA is TGCACCTGCAGTGCAGATCAACAGAGTCAAAAC.

As to this clone: Here the gene names and germline are mouse. The CDR3 end is not reached by the read, which stops 4 residues before it; the germline J gene fills it in. Additional DNA sequences in this sample encode the identical CDR3. The chain uses TRBV1 and TRBJ2-1; 10 bases map to TRBD2. This CDR3 spans 16 amino acids. The germline V gene encodes CDR1 NSQYPW and CDR2 LRSPGD (reference sequence). V shed 0 bases, J shed 4 bases, and the junction held 3 bases outside the gene matches. Incomplete CDR3 DNA: TGCACCTGCAGTGCAGATGGGACTGGGGCGTATGCT. It encodes CTCSADGTGAYA. The whole CDR3 region reads CTCSADGTGAYAEQFF.

This clone was detected a few times. Each gene name is a mouse one. The read falls 4 residues short of the CDR3 end, and the missing part is taken from the germline J gene. Distinct nucleotide sequences in the sample also encode this CDR3. This chain connects TRBV31 to TRBJ2-1; 8 positions agree with TRBD1. Germline assignment: CDR1 GKSSPN and CDR2 SITVG. The J segment lost 6 bases and the V segment lost 0 bases, leaving 1 base of the junction unmatched. The CDR3 loop spans 13 amino acids. CDR3 amino acids: CAWSLQGAAEQFF. CDR3 bases read: TGTGCCTGGAGTCTCCAGGGGGCTGCT.

A word on this clone: These gene names are mouse names. The read terminates 4 residues before the CDR3 end, so the remaining end is supplied by the germline J gene. This specimen includes other DNA sequences encoding the same CDR3. This sequence joins TRBV19 and TRBJ2-7; 7 bases map to TRBD2. The CDR3 is 13 residues long. Germline CDR1 and CDR2: FNHDT and SITEND (reference sequence). Trimming at V came to 2 bases and at J to 3 bases, leaving 2 bases not matched to a gene. The covered CDR3 bases are TGTGCCAGCAGTATCCCTGGGGGCTAT. Its translation: CASSIPGGY. The full CDR3 is CASSIPGGYEQYF.

A remark on this clone: Mouse gene names apply. The sequenced fragment ends 4 residues before the CDR3 boundary, so the rest is inferred from the germline J gene. The gene calls are TRBV19 and TRBJ2-1, with D uncertain. CDR1 and CDR2 (germline): FNHDT, SITEND (reference sequence). The length of the CDR3 is 13 residues. V lost 1 base and J lost 2, with 4 bases in between. The CDR3 reads CASSIKDYAEQFF. The sequenced part of the CDR3 DNA is TGTGCCAGCAGTATAAAGGACTATGCT.

A note on this clone: The genes and germline here are from mouse. The DNA ends 4 residues before the CDR3 does, and the rest of the CDR3 is filled in from the germline J gene. The chain carries TRBV19 and TRBJ2-1; 9 nucleotides align to TRBD1. V lost 4 bases, J lost 3 bases, and 8 bases stayed unmatched. This CDR3 is 16 amino acids long. The germline V gene encodes CDR1 FNHDT and CDR2 SITEND (reference sequence). CDR3 sequence: CASSAGQGRSYAEQFF. The sequenced CDR3 bases are TGTGCCAGCAGTGCCGGACAGGGGCGATCCTATGCT.

A word on this clone: Germline and genes here are mouse. The read is 4 residues too short to cover the CDR3 end, so that end is filled in from the germline J gene. Other DNA variants within this sample encode the same CDR3. The chain couples TRBV13-1 to TRBJ2-7; maybe TRBD1 (6 bases). Germline values: CDR1 NSHNY, CDR2 SYGAGN. The CDR3 extends over 13 amino acids. CDR3: CASSEGQNYEQYF. The covered CDR3 bases are TGTGCCAGCAGTGAGGGACAAAATTAT.

In the case of this clone: Mouse gene names apply. The read ends 4 residues shy of where the CDR3 ends; the end is completed using the germline J gene. The chain joins TRBV31 to TRBJ1-2; perhaps TRBD1 as D (6 bases). The CDR3 has 15 residues. Per germline, CDR1 GKSSPN and CDR2 SITVG. V dropped 1 base and J dropped 0 bases, with 12 bases sitting between them. CDR3 in amino acids: CAWSPGQKANSDYTF. The DNA read from the CDR3 is TGTGCCTGGAGTCCAGGACAGAAGGCAAACTCC.

Remarks on this clone: Gene names refer to mouse genes. The read halts 4 residues ahead of the CDR3 end, with the missing end drawn from the germline J gene. The gene calls are TRBV13-2 and TRBJ2-3, with 9 bases fitting TRBD2. Germline assignment: CDR1 NNHNN and CDR2 SYGAGS (reference sequence). This CDR3 contains 16 residues. V was clipped by 3 bases and J by 0 bases; unmatched bases: 5. The CDR3 sequence: CASGATGGWSAETLYF. CDR3 DNA, as far as it was read: TGTGCCAGCGGTGCAACTGGGGGGTGGAGTGCAGAA.

Comment on this clone: Gene labels here are mouse ones. Read sequence stops 4 residues before the CDR3 end, and the germline J gene provides the missing end. This rearrangement joins TRBV13-1 to TRBJ2-2; perhaps TRBD1 as D (6 bases). With 4 bases removed from V and 5 bases from J, the gap between germline ends came to 12 bases. Germline V gene lookup returns CDR1 NSHNY and CDR2 SYGAGN. The CDR3 consists of 14 residues. Partial CDR3 DNA: TGTGCCAGCAGTCTGACAGGAGAGACCGGG. It yields the protein CASSLTGETG. Given in full, the CDR3 is CASSLTGETGQLYF.

About this clone itself: The genes are named according to mouse. The read comes to an end 4 residues before the CDR3 does, leaving the germline J gene to fill in the end. The V gene is TRBV19, the J gene TRBJ2-3; 8 bases agree with TRBD1. Germline trimming cut 6 bases from V and 4 bases from J; bases unmatched to any gene: 7. The CDR3 contains 14 residues. CDR1 and CDR2 (germline): FNHDT, SITEND (reference sequence). The covered CDR3 bases are TGTGCCAGCACGGACAGGGCTTGGACAGAA. This gives the protein CASTDRAWTE. The full CDR3 reads CASTDRAWTETLYF.

This clone appeared a few times. All gene names here are mouse names. The sequenced fragment ends 4 residues before the CDR3 boundary, so the rest is inferred from the germline J gene. The chain uses TRBV17 and TRBJ2-7, with TRBD2 matching over 7 bases. This CDR3 is built from 14 residues. The ends lost 6 bases at V and 0 bases at J; junction bases unmatched: 5. Germline V gives CDR1 MNHDT, CDR2 YYDKIL. CDR3 bases read: TGTGCTAGCAGAGAGTGGGGGGACTCCTAT. This gives the protein CASREWGDSY. The whole CDR3 sequence is CASREWGDSYEQYF.

This clone was detected a few times. Gene names and germline refer to mouse. The read ends 4 residues shy of where the CDR3 ends; the end is completed using the germline J gene. The V gene is TRBV19, the J gene TRBJ2-3; 7 nucleotides agree with TRBD2. Germline V gene data show CDR1 as FNHDT and CDR2 as SITEND (reference sequence). V lost 2 bases and J lost 0; bases outside the gene matches: 6. The CDR3 covers 16 residues. The covered CDR3 bases are TGTGCCAGCAGTATCTCCCTGGGGGTTAGTGCAGAA. The encoded protein is CASSISLGVSAE. The CDR3 in full is CASSISLGVSAETLYF.

This clone has just a few counts. Any gene name here is a mouse gene name. Sequencing ends 4 residues short of the CDR3 end; the germline J gene provides the rest. The sample carries other DNA sequences with the same CDR3. This chain uses TRBV13-1 with TRBJ2-3, with 7 bases that match TRBD1. The CDR3 runs 15 residues. The germline V gene encodes CDR1 NSHNY and CDR2 SYGAGN. Unmatched junction bases numbered 1, after V lost 0 bases and J lost 0 bases. The sequenced CDR3 bases are TGTGCCAGCAGTGATGCGGGACAGAGTGCAGAA. Its translation is CASSDAGQSAE. The CDR3 reads in full as CASSDAGQSAETLYF.

This clone has only a few counts. Any gene name here is a mouse gene name. The sequence runs out 4 residues before the end of the CDR3; the remainder is reconstructed from the germline J gene. The chain couples TRBV31 to TRBJ1-2, with 8 bases aligning to TRBD1. CDR1 is GKSSPN and CDR2 is SITVG in the germline V gene. Trimming took 3 bases from V and 4 from J; bases not matched to a gene: 4. The CDR3 is 13 amino acids. CDR3 sequence reads: CAWRPGGISDYTF. The CDR3 DNA, read in part, is TGTGCCTGGAGACCAGGGGGCATCTCC.

Points on this clone: These gene names are mouse names. Read coverage stops 4 residues before the CDR3 terminus; the germline J gene supplies the remainder. Other nucleotide sequences from this sample produce the same CDR3. The V call is TRBV31, the J call TRBJ2-1, with 11 bases matching TRBD2. CDR1 is GKSSPN, CDR2 SITVG, per germline. The CDR3 is 15 residues long. Losses at the gene ends were 1 base for V and 1 base for J; bases not matched to a gene: 0. The chain's CDR3 is CAWSRTGGNYAEQFF. The covered CDR3 bases are TGTGCCTGGAGTCGGACTGGGGGGAACTATGCT.